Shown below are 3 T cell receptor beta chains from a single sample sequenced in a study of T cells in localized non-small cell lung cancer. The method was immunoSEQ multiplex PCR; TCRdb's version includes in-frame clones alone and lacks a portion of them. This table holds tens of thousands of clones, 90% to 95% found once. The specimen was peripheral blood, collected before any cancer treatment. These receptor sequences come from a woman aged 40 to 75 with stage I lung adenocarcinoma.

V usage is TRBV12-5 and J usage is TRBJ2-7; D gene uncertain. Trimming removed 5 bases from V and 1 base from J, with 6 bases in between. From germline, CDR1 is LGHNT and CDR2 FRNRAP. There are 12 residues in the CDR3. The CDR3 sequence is CASGGISYEQYF. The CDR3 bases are TGTGCTAGTGGTGGGATATCCTACGAGCAGTACTTC.

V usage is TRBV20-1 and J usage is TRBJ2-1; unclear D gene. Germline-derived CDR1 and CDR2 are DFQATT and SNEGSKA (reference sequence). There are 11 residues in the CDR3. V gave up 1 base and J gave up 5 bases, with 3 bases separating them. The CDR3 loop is CSARADNEQFF. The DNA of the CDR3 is TGCAGTGCTAGAGCAGACAATGAGCAGTTCTTC.

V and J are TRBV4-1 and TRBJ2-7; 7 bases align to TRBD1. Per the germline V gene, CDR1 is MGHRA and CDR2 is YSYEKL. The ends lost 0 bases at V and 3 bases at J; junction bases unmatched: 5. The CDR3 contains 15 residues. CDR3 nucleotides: TGCGCCAGCAGCCAAGATAATACAGGGGACTACGAGCAGTACTTC. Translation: CASSQDNTGDYEQYF.